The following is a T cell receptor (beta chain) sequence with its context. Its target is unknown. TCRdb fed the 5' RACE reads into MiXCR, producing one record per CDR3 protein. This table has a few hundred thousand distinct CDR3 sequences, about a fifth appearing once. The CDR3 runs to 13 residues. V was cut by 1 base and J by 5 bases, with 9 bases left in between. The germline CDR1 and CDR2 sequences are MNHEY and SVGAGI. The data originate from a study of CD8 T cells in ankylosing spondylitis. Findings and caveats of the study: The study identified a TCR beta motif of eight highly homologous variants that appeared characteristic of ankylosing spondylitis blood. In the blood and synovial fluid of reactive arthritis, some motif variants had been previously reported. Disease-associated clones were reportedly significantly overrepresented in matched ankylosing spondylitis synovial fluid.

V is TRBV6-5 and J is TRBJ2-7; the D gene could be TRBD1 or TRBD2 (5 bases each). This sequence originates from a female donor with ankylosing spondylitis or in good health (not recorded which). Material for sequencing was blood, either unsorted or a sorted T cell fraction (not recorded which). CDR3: CASSYFGTNEQYF. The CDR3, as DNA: TGTGCCAGCAGTTACTTCGGGACCAACGAGCAGTACTTC.